This T cell receptor beta chain came from a study of cytomegalovirus exposure and HLA in healthy donors. Study background: Genotyping of roughly 400 donors showed that 80% to 85% belonged to the Caucasian-associated ancestry cluster.

CDR1 is LGHNA, CDR2 YSLEER, per germline. The CDR3 extends over 17 amino acids. V shed 2 bases and J 5 bases; nucleotides not matched to a gene: 13. Study conclusions and caveats: The productive fraction for most TCR beta V segments was about 90% or about 30% in an earlier analysis.

The PCR made use of 60 Vbeta and 13 Jbeta primers. Measured with immunoSEQ multiplex PCR; TCRdb has only the in-frame clones, and not every one. Of roughly 160,000 clones in the sample, about 82% were seen once. In the case of this clone: The antigen is unknown.

Sequencing was carried out using PBMCs. The chain links TRBV4-3 to TRBJ2-5; 8 bases fit TRBD1. The clonotype comes from a male donor in good health and CMV-seronegative. DNA of the CDR3: TGCGCCAGCAGCCAAAAACCCACGACAGGGGTTGGCGAGACCCAGTACTTC. This gives the protein CASSQKPTTGVGETQYF.